The text below deals with one TCR beta chain. These data are taken from a study of shared clonotypes between healthy human individuals. Study at large: There were three CD4 naive, three CD4 memory, two CD8 naive and one CD8 memory plates per donor.

Sorted subsets were amplified in replicate PCRs using 200 ng DNA, around 30,000 T cell genomes. Per the authors' pipeline: As immunoSEQ supplied junction-only sequences (without quality scores), filtering differed. Clones were read by immunoSEQ multiplex PCR, and TCRdb kept only the in-frame ones, dropping some. The D gene and trimming were derived from the DNA, and the V and J assignments and clone size from that table. The table lists about a million clones, approximately 80% of them singletons. The TCR originated in a man younger than 30 in good health. Some clones in this sample may be carry-over from other donors' samples. The specimen was memory CD4+ T cells from PBMCs. The subset is: CD45RA-negative fraction.

CDR3 DNA: TGTGCCAGCAGCAAAGGCCGCGGACAGAGAACGTCTGGAAACACCATATATTTT. Translated, it gives CASSKGRGQRTSGNTIYF. The chain joins TRBV7-2 to TRBJ1-3, with TRBD1 as a possible D gene (6 bases). Germline CDR1 SGHTA, CDR2 FQGNSA. Trimming pared 5 bases from V and 1 base from J, leaving 21 bases between. The CDR3 is 18 residues long.